This entry features one T cell receptor beta chain sequence. Its antigen is not identified. The sample comes from a study of early stage breast cancer tumors. TCRdb's table, derived via immunoSEQ multiplex PCR, lists solely in-frame clones and lacks some. The sample lists about 28,000 clones; approximately 54% were seen once. Study-level points and caveats: Compared with adjacent normal breast, tumors showed about 2.5-fold denser, more clonal T cells.

Looked up from germline, CDR1 is GTSNPN and CDR2 is SVGIG (reference sequence). The V end was cut by 0 bases, the J end by 5 bases, with 22 bases between. This CDR3 region has 17 residues. Material: breast tumor tissue. The chain joins TRBV30 to TRBJ2-5; either TRBD1 or TRBD2 may fit D (5 bases each). The clonotype originates from a person aged 45 to 59 with breast cancer. CDR3 residues: CAWSVVGLGSLGETQYF. The CDR3 coding sequence is TGTGCCTGGAGTGTGGTGGGGCTAGGGAGCTTGGGGGAGACCCAGTACTTC.